One and the same sample provided the 9 T cell receptor beta chains below, sequenced in a study of blood T cells in healthy people across ages (dated by TCRdb to between 2014 and 2016). Library preparation was by 5' RACE. This sample was sequenced with an Illumina HiSeq 2500. A second PCR of roughly 7 to 12 cycles was run with a J-beta primer mix and a sample-barcoded 5' primer. TCRdb cleaned the public reads at Q25 with fastp, built clones with MiXCR and kept in-frame beta chains. Merged by CDR3 protein, the rows form single entries marked with the most common genes and DNA. This sample gives under 2 million distinct CDR3 sequences in total; roughly a third of them show up just once. The ten largest clones add up to approximately 11% of the sample. Sequencing used blood. The receptor source for this set is a woman under 40 in good health.

This clonotype was observed a handful of times. The genes are TRBV7-8 and TRBJ1-5; D not resolved. In germline, CDR1 is SGHVS, CDR2 FQNEAQ. Trimming shortened V by 2 bases and J by 6 bases, and 14 bases separated the two germline ends. This CDR3 has 15 amino acids. This CDR3 reads CASSLLSVRGQPQHF. Written as DNA, the CDR3 is TGTGCCAGCAGCTTATTGAGTGTACGGGGTCAGCCCCAGCATTTT.

The chain combines TRBV5-1 with TRBJ2-1, with 7 bases identical to TRBD1. The CDR3 spans 15 residues. The ends lost 1 base at V and 8 bases at J; junction bases unmatched: 9. Per germline, CDR1 SGHRS and CDR2 YFSETQ. CDR3 sequence reads: CASSLQPDRVDEQFF. The CDR3 bases are TGCGCCAGCAGCTTGCAACCAGACAGGGTGGATGAGCAGTTCTTC.

Details on this clonotype: The junction departs from the called germline gene at one end, perhaps through a read error. This chain joins TRBV10-3 and TRBJ2-5; 8 bases map to TRBD2. The CDR3 length is 13 residues. From germline, CDR1 is ENHRY and CDR2 SYGVKD. The CDR3 sequence is CVISETSEETQYF. CDR3 nucleotide sequence: TGTGTCATCAGTGAGACTAGCGAAGAGACCCAGTACTTC.

In its sample, this clonotype was seen a few times. The CDR3 coding sequence is TGTGCCAGCAGTCCTCGAACTAGCACTAGCACAGATACGCAGTATTTT. Protein product: CASSPRTSTSTDTQYF. The chain has TRBV2 and TRBJ2-3; a possible D gene is TRBD2 (6 bases). Germline V gene sequence: CDR1 SNHLY, CDR2 FYNNEI. The CDR3 sequence is 16 residues long. Trimming took off 5 bases at V and 0 bases at J, with 15 bases between the two ends.

The rearrangement joins TRBV6-5 to TRBJ2-7; either TRBD1 or TRBD2 may supply D (5 bases each). Trimming cost V 2 bases and J 2 bases, with 16 bases left between them. Germline loops: CDR1 MNHEY, CDR2 SVGAGI. The length of the CDR3 is 16 residues. Here the CDR3 DNA reads TGTGCCAGCAGTTACCCTATCCCTTGGGGGACCTACGAGCAGTACTTC. Amino acids: CASSYPIPWGTYEQYF.

The chain uses TRBV7-8 and TRBJ1-5; D not certain. V dropped 5 bases and J dropped 0 bases, with 17 bases sitting between them. Germline CDR1 SGHVS, CDR2 FQNEAQ. This CDR3 has 17 amino acids. CDR3 protein: CASSPNWGRYSNQPQHF. DNA of the CDR3: TGTGCCAGCAGCCCGAATTGGGGAAGGTATAGCAATCAGCCCCAGCATTTT. Full variable domain (missing parts from reference TRBV7-8 and TRBJ1-5): GAGVSQSPRYKVAKRGQDVALRCDPISGHVSLFWYQQALGQGPEFLTYFQNEAQLDKSGLPSDRFFAERPEGSVSTLKIQRTQQEDSAVYLCASSPNWGRYSNQPQHFGDGTRLSIL.

Here the CDR3 reads CASSFYQGGEQYF. DNA of the CDR3: TGTGCCAGCAGTTTTTATCAGGGGGGCGAGCAGTACTTC. The genes are TRBV12-3 or TRBV12-4 and TRBJ2-7; D might be TRBD1 (7 bases). Trimming stripped 3 bases from V and 6 bases from J, with 12 bases between. The CDR3 is 13 amino acids.

About this clonotype: A junction end diverges from the germline sequence, so it may reflect a read error. This chain uses TRBV6-1 with TRBJ2-7; no definite D call. In germline, CDR1 is MNHNS, CDR2 SASEGT. This CDR3 comprises 15 residues. The CDR3 reads CASSSGVKLSYEQYF. The CDR3 bases are TGTGCCAGCAGTTCCGGCGTGAAACTCTCCTATGAGCAGTACTTC.

This clonotype was recorded only once. This sequence joins TRBV2 and TRBJ2-7, with D perhaps matching TRBD2 (5 bases). The better agreement between TRBJ2-5 and the DNA end casts doubt on the J call. CDR1 is SNHLY and CDR2 is FYNNEI in the germline V gene. The CDR3 totals 17 residues. Written as DNA, the CDR3 is TGTGCCAGCAGTGAAGGCCCGGACTCCGGTATAAAAGAGACCCAGTACTTC. Translating it yields CASSEGPDSGIKETQYF.